Following are 16 T cell receptor beta chains from one sample sequenced in a study of T cell responses to AZD1222 COVID-19 vaccine. This table comes from immunoSEQ multiplex PCR, and its TCRdb copy is limited to in-frame clones, with some not included. The data show about 120,000 clones, with 90% seen just once and roughly 7% held by the top ten. The sequencing here drew on peripheral blood, taken on day 0 of AZD1222 vaccination. The receptors were sampled from an adult in good health.

The chain uses TRBV27 and TRBJ2-7, with 11 bases matching TRBD1. V dropped 4 bases and J dropped 0; count of bases not matched to a gene: 5. The CDR3 is 16 amino acids. Germline loops: CDR1 MNHEY, CDR2 SMNVEV (reference sequence). The DNA for the CDR3 is TGTGCCAGCAGTTCAGGGACAGGGGGAAGCTCCTACGAGCAGTACTTC. It yields the protein CASSSGTGGSSYEQYF.

This chain links TRBV19 with TRBJ2-7; D gene unclear. The CDR3 is 13 amino acids. Germline CDR1 is LNHDA and CDR2 is SQIVND (reference sequence). V lost 3 bases to trimming and J lost 3 bases, with 9 bases between them. For the CDR3, the DNA is TGTGCCAGTAGTATCCGAGAAGGCTACGAGCAGTACTTC. Translation gives CASSIREGYEQYF. Full variable domain (missing parts from reference TRBV19 and TRBJ2-7): DGGITQSPKYLFRKEGQNVTLSCEQNLNHDAMYWYRQDPGQGLRLIYYSQIVNDFQKGDIAEGYSVSREKKESFPLTVTSAQKNPTAFYLCASSIREGYEQYFGPGTRLTVT.

The rearrangement links TRBV25-1 to TRBJ2-7, with D possibly matching TRBD2 (5 bases). Germline V lookup: CDR1 MGHDK, CDR2 SYGVNS. The V and J ends lost 1 base and 3 bases respectively, with 13 bases between them. This CDR3 comprises 15 residues. CDR3 in amino acids: CASSESGGPYYEQYF. The CDR3 coding sequence is TGTGCCAGCAGTGAATCCGGAGGACCTTACTACGAGCAGTACTTC.

A few counts support this clone. V and J are TRBV5-1 and TRBJ2-1; D gene unclear. The CDR3 length is 12 residues. V shed 0 bases and J shed 10 bases, with 8 bases lying between them. Germline CDR1 and CDR2: SGHRS and YFSETQ. The CDR3 nucleotides are TGCGCCAGCAGCTTGGAGGGTCTCGAGCAGTTCTTC. Encoded protein: CASSLEGLEQFF.

J is TRBJ1-4 and V is TRBV29-1; possible D gene TRBD1, 5 bases. The CDR3 covers 12 residues. Per germline, CDR1 SQVTM and CDR2 ANQGSEA. This CDR3 is CSVTEVNEKLFF. For the CDR3, the DNA is TGCAGTGTGACAGAAGTTAATGAAAAACTGTTTTTT.

Here the CDR3 reads CASSIGPHSSGYTF. The CDR3 bases are TGTGCCAGTAGTATAGGACCCCACTCGAGTGGCTACACCTTC. The chain is built from TRBV19 and TRBJ1-2; D ambiguous. Germline-derived CDR1 and CDR2 are LNHDA and SQIVND (reference sequence). The CDR3 covers 14 residues. V was cut by 1 base and J by 7 bases, with 13 bases left in between.

This clone was seen only once. The genes are TRBV9 and TRBJ2-3; 9 bases are a match to TRBD2. Trimming took 0 bases from V and 2 from J; bases not matched to a gene: 7. The CDR3 runs 17 residues. Germline loops: CDR1 SGDLS, CDR2 YYNGEE. The CDR3 DNA reads as TGTGCCAGCAGCGTAGGACCGGGACTAGCCAACACAGATACGCAGTATTTT. Protein product: CASSVGPGLANTDTQYF.

In its sample, this clone was seen once. The chain links TRBV27 to TRBJ2-7; maybe TRBD2 (5 bases). V was trimmed by 5 bases and J by 2 bases, leaving 7 bases between them. CDR3 size: 12 residues. CDR1 and CDR2 from the germline V gene are MNHEY and SMNVEV (reference sequence). DNA for the CDR3: TGTGCCAGCAGTGCCGGGGCCTACGAGCAGTACTTC. Translated, it gives CASSAGAYEQYF.

The chain is built from TRBV28 and TRBJ2-1, with 10 bases matching TRBD2. CDR1 is MDHEN and CDR2 is SYDVKM in the germline V gene. The ends lost 1 base at V and 8 bases at J; junction bases unmatched: 5. This CDR3 is built from 15 residues. CDR3 in amino acids: CASSLSASGSYEQFF. The DNA of the CDR3 is TGTGCCAGCAGTTTATCGGCTAGCGGGAGCTATGAGCAGTTCTTC.

CDR3 loop: CASSLYMGKTNYGYTF. The CDR3 nucleotides are TGTGCCAGCAGTTTATACATGGGGAAAACTAACTATGGCTACACCTTC. The rearrangement uses TRBV28 and TRBJ1-2; D uncertain. CDR1 and CDR2 from the germline V gene are MDHEN and SYDVKM. Trimming took off 1 base at V and 0 bases at J, with 12 bases between the two ends. This CDR3 has 16 residues.

The V and J genes are TRBV19 and TRBJ2-1; the D gene is possibly TRBD2 (5 bases). CDR1 is LNHDA, CDR2 SQIVND, per germline (reference sequence). The CDR3 is 16 amino acids. Trimming took 0 bases from V and 2 from J, leaving 11 bases between them. The DNA of the CDR3 is TGTGCCAGTAGTATAGATTCTGACTACCCCTACAATGAGCAGTTCTTC. Its translation is CASSIDSDYPYNEQFF.

The chain carries TRBV27 and TRBJ1-2; D gene unclear. Germline V gene sequence: CDR1 MNHEY, CDR2 SMNVEV (reference sequence). The CDR3 runs to 12 residues. Trimming stripped 6 bases from V and 4 bases from J, with 9 bases between. The CDR3 DNA is TGTGCCAGCAGGGGGATGGGCTATGGCTACACCTTC. This gives the protein CASRGMGYGYTF.

This clone was observed a few times. This chain uses TRBV7-9 with TRBJ2-7; perhaps TRBD1 as D (5 bases). The CDR3 consists of 14 residues. In germline, CDR1 is SEHNR, CDR2 FQNEAQ (reference sequence). Trimming removed 2 bases at V and 6 bases at J, with 14 bases between. DNA of the CDR3: TGTGCCAGCAGCTTATCGGCAACAGGAAGCGAGCAGTACTTC. Translating it yields CASSLSATGSEQYF.

The gene calls are TRBV11-2 and TRBJ2-7; 7 bases are shared with TRBD2. The V gene end was trimmed by 5 bases and the J gene end by 0 bases; junction bases not matched to a gene: 7. This CDR3 region has 15 residues. Germline-derived CDR1 and CDR2 are SGHAT and FQNNGV. CDR3 coding DNA: TGTGCCAGCAGCCGCCATAGCGGGTTCTCCTACGAGCAGTACTTC. Amino acid sequence: CASSRHSGFSYEQYF.

The J gene is TRBJ2-1, the V gene TRBV6-2 or TRBV6-3; D may match TRBD1 or TRBD2 (6 bases each). V was shortened by 3 bases and J by 1 base, with 19 bases between the two germline ends. The germline V gene encodes CDR1 MNHEY and CDR2 SVGEGT. The CDR3 totals 18 residues. In DNA, the CDR3 is TGTGCCAGCAGTTATAGGGGGATGGTGGGAGGTTCCTACAATGAGCAGTTCTTC. Encoded protein: CASSYRGMVGGSYNEQFF.

There are a few counts of this clone. The rearrangement links TRBV6-6 to TRBJ1-5; perhaps TRBD1 as D (6 bases). V shed 4 bases and J shed 7 bases, with 17 bases lying between them. The germline V gene has CDR1 MNHNY and CDR2 SVGAGI (reference sequence). The length of the CDR3 is 15 residues. The chain's CDR3 is CASSSLTTTGQPQHF. The CDR3 coding sequence is TGTGCCAGCAGTTCTTTGACAACAACAGGGCAGCCCCAGCATTTT.